The sequence of this TCR beta chain was determined in a study of early T cells in non-severe SARS-CoV-2 infection. Study as a whole: Sequenced material consisted of bulk RNA (from unsorted whole blood), and chains were unpaired.

Each single cDNA molecule received a unique molecular identifier. A single record per CDR3 protein comes from TCRdb applying MiXCR to the 5' RACE reads. Of approximately 52,000 distinct CDR3 sequences listed, less than 9.5% are singletons. CDR3 length: 14 residues. V lost 0 bases and J 3 bases, leaving 9 bases between the germline ends. CDR1 and CDR2 from the germline V gene are SGHAT and FQNNGV. The sequence came from an adult who was a healthcare worker with PCR-confirmed SARS-CoV-2 infection or an uninfected control (not recorded which). J is TRBJ2-7 and V is TRBV11-2; D remains unclear. Material: whole blood. CDR3 bases: TGTGCCAGCAGCTTAGACGCGAAGGGCTACGAGCAGTACTTC. Its protein product is CASSLDAKGYEQYF. Full variable domain (missing parts from reference TRBV11-2 and TRBJ2-7): EAGVAQSPRYKIIEKRQSVAFWCNPISGHATLYWYQQILGQGPKLLIQFQNNGVVDDSQLPKDRFSAERLKGVDSTLKIQPAKLEDSAVYLCASSLDAKGYEQYFGPGTRLTVT.